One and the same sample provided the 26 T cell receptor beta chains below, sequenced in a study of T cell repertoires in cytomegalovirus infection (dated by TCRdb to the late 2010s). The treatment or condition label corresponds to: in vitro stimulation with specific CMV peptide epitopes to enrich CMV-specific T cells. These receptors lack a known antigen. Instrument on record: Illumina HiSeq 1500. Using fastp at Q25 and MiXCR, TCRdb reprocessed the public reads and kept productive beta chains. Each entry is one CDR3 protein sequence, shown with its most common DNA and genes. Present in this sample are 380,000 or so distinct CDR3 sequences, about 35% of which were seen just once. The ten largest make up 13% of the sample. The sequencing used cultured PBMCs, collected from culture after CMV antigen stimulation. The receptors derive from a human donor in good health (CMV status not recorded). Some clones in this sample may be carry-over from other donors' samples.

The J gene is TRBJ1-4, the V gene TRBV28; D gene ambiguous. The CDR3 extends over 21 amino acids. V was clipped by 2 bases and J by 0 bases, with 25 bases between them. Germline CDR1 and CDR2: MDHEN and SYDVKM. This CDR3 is CASSLLFPPSDPTATNEKLFF. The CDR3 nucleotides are TGTGCCAGCAGTTTACTCTTTCCCCCTTCTGACCCCACTGCAACTAATGAAAAACTGTTTTTT.

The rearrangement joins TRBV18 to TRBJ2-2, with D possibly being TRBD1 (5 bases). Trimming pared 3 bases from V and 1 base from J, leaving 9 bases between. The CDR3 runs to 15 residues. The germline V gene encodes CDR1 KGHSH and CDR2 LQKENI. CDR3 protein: CASSPPTGNTGELFF. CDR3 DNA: TGTGCCAGCTCACCGCCAACAGGGAACACCGGGGAGCTGTTTTTT.

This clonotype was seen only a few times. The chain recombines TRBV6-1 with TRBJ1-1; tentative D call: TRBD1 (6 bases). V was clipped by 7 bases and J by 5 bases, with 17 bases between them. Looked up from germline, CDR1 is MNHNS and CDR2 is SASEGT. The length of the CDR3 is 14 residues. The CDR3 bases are TGTGCCAGCAAACCGGGACAAAAGGGGACTGAAGCTTTCTTT. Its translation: CASKPGQKGTEAFF.

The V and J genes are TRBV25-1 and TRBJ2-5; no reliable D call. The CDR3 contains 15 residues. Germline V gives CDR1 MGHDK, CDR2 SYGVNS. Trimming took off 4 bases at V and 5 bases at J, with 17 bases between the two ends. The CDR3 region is CASSAGRLPWETQYF. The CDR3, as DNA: TGTGCCAGCAGTGCGGGCAGGCTTCCCTGGGAGACCCAGTACTTC.

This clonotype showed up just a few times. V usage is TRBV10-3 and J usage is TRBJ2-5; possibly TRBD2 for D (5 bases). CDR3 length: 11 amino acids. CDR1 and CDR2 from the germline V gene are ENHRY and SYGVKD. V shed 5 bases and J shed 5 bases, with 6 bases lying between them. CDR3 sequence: CAISSGETQYF. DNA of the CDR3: TGTGCCATCAGTTCGGGGGAGACCCAGTACTTC.

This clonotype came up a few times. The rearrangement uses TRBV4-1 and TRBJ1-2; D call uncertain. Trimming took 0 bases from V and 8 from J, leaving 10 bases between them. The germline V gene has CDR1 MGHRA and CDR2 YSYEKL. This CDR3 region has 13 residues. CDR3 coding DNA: TGCGCCAGCAGCCAAGACTCTAGTCCCGGCTACACCTTC. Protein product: CASSQDSSPGYTF.

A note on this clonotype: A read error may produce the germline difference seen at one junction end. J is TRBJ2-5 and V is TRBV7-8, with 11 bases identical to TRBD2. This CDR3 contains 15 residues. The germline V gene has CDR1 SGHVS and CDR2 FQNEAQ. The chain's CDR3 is CTSRDRLAGQETQYF. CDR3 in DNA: TGTACCAGCAGAGATAGACTAGCGGGACAAGAGACCCAGTACTTC.

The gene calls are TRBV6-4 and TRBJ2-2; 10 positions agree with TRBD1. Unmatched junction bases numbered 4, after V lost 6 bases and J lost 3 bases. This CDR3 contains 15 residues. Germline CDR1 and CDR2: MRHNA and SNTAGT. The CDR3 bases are TGTGCCAGCAGCCCCGGGACAGGGGACACCGGGGAGCTGTTTTTT. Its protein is CASSPGTGDTGELFF.

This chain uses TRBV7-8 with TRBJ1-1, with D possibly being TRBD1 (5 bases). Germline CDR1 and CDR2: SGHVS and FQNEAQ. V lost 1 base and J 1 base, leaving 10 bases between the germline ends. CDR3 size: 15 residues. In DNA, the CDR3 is TGTGCCAGCAGCTTAGTTTCCGGGGCGAACACTGAAGCTTTCTTT. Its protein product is CASSLVSGANTEAFF.

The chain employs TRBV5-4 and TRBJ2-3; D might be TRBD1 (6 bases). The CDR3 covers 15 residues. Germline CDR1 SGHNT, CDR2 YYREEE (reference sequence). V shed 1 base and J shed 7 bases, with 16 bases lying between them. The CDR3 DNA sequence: TGTGCCAGCAGCTTGACCGGGACATTCGGGAATACGCAGTATTTT. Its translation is CASSLTGTFGNTQYF.

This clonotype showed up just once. DNA for the CDR3: TGCAGTGCTAGCCTCGGCGGGGGGGGGGTCAATGAGCAGTTCTTC. This translates into CSASLGGGGVNEQFF. The chain recombines TRBV20-1 with TRBJ2-1; 9 bases map to TRBD2. V gave up 3 bases and J gave up 6 bases; unmatched junction bases: 9. The CDR3 has 15 residues. Per germline, CDR1 DFQATT and CDR2 SNEGSKA (reference sequence).

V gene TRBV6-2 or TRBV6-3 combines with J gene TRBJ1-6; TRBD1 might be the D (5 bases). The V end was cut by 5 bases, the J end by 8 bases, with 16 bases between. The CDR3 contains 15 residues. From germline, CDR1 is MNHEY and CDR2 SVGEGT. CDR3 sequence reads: CASSHRTWGDSPLHF. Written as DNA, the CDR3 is TGTGCCAGCAGTCATCGGACCTGGGGCGATTCACCCCTCCACTTT.

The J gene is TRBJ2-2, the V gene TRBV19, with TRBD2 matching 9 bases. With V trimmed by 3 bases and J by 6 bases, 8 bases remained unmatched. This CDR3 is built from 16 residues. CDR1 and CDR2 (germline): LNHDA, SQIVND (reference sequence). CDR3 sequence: CASSMIAGDVAGELFF. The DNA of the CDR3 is TGTGCCAGTAGTATGATAGCGGGAGATGTTGCCGGGGAGCTGTTTTTT.

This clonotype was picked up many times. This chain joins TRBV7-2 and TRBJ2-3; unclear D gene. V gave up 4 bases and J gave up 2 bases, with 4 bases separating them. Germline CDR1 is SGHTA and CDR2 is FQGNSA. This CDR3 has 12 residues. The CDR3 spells CASSYFTDTQYF. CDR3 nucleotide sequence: TGTGCCAGCAGCTACTTCACAGATACGCAGTATTTT.

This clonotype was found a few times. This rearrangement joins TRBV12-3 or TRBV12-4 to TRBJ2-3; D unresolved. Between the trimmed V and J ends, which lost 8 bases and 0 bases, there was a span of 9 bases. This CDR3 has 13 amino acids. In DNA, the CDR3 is TGTGCCAGCCGTAACAGCAGCACAGATACGCAGTATTTT. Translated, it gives CASRNSSTDTQYF.

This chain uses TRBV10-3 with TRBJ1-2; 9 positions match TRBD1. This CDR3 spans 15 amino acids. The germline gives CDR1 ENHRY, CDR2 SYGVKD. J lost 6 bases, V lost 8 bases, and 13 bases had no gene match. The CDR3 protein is CAIRGGGQGEDGYTF. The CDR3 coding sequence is TGTGCCATCCGCGGGGGGGGACAGGGCGAGGATGGCTACACCTTC.

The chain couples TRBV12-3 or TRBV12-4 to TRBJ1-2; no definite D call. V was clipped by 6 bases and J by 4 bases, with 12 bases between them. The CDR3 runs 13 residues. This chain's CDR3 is CASRRRPTYGYTF. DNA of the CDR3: TGTGCCAGCAGGCGACGGCCTACCTATGGCTACACCTTC.

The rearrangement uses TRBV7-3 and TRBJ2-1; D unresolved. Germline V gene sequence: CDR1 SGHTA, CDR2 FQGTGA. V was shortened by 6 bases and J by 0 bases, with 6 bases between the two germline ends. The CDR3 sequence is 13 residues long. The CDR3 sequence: CASSESSYNEQFF. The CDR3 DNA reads TGTGCCAGCAGTGAGAGCTCCTACAATGAGCAGTTCTTC.

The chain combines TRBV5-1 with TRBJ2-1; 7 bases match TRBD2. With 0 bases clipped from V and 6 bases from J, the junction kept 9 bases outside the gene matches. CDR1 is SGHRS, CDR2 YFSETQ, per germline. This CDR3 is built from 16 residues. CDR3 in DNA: TGCGCCAGCAGCTTGGTTATGGGAGGGCGTGGCAATGAGCAGTTCTTC. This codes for CASSLVMGGRGNEQFF.

CDR3 DNA: TGTGCCAGCAGTTACTCGACCATCCAAGAGACCCAGTACTTC. It codes for CASSYSTIQETQYF. This chain joins TRBV6-2 or TRBV6-3 and TRBJ2-5; D is undetermined. Trimming stripped 0 bases from V and 1 base from J, with 6 bases between. The germline gives CDR1 MNHEY, CDR2 SVGEGT. There are 14 residues in the CDR3.

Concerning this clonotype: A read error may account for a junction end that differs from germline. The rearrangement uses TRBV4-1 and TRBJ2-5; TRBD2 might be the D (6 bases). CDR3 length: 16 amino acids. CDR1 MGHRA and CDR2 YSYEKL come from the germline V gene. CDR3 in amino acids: CASSLQGRGSLESQYF. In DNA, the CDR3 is TGCGCCAGCAGCCTACAAGGCCGGGGGTCGTTAGAGTCCCAGTACTTC.

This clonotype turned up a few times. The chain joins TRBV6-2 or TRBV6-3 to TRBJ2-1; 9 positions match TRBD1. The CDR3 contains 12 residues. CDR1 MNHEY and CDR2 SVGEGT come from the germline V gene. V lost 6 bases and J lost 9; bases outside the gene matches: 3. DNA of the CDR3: TGTGCCAGCAGGAGGACAGGGGTTGAGCAGTTCTTC. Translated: CASRRTGVEQFF.

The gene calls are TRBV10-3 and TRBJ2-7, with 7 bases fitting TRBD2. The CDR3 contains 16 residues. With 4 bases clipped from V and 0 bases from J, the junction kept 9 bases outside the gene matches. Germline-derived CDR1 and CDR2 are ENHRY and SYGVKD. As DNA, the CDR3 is TGTGCCATCAGTGCTGGGTTGAGCGGGGCCTCCTACGAGCAGTACGTC. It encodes CAISAGLSGASYEQYV.

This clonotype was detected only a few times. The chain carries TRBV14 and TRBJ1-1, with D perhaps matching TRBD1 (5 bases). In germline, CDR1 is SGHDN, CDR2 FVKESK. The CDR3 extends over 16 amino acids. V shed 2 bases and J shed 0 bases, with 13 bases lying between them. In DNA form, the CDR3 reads TGTGCCAGCAGCCAACAGGGATTGGCCCTGAACACTGAAGCTTTCTTT. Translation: CASSQQGLALNTEAFF.

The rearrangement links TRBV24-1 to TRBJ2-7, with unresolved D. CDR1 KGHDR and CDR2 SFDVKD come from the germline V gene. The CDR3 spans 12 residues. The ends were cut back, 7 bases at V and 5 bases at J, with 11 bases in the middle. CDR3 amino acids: CATRTTSNEQYF. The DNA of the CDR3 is TGTGCCACCAGAACGACAAGTAACGAGCAGTACTTC.

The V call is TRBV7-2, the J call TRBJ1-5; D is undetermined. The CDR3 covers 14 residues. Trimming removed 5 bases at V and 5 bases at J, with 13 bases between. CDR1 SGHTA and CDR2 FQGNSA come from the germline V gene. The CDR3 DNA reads TGTGCCAGCAGCCAACCGGGTCTTTATCAGCCCCAGCATTTT. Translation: CASSQPGLYQPQHF.